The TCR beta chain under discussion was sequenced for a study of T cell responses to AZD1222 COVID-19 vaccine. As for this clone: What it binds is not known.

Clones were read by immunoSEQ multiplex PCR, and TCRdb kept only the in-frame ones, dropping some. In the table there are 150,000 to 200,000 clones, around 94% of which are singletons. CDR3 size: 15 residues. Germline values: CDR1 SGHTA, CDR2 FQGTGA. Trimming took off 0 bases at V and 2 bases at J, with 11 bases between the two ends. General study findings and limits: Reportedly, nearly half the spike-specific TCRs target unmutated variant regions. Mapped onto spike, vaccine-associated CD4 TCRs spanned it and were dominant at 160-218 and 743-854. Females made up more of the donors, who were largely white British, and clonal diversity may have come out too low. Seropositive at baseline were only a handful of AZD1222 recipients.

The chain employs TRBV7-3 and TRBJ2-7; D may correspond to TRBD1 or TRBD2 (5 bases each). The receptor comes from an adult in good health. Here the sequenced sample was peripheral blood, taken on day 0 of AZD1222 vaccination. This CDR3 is CASSLTGVDTYEQYF. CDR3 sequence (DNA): TGTGCCAGCAGCTTAACGGGAGTGGACACCTACGAGCAGTACTTC.